This TCR beta chain was profiled in a study of blood T cell repertoires in COVID-19. Study at large: From the United States, Italy and Spain came samples of acute and convalescent COVID-19. The cDNA or gDNA used as material had been derived from T cells, B-cell-depleted T cells, or PBMCs.

The CDR3 has 16 residues. The J segment lost 2 bases and the V segment lost 0 bases, leaving 8 bases of the junction unmatched. Germline V gene lookup returns CDR1 SGHTS and CDR2 YDEGEE. Data came from immunoSEQ multiplex PCR; TCRdb stores just in-frame clones and leaves some out. The sample has about 240,000 clones; over 75% are singletons. Sequenced sample: peripheral blood. The source is a man aged 30 to 45 who had recovered from COVID-19. The V call is TRBV5-8, the J call TRBJ2-7, with TRBD1 matching over 7 bases. In DNA, the CDR3 is TGTGCCAGCAGCTTGGAAGTATACAGGGGTGCCTACGAGCAGTACGTC. It is translated as CASSLEVYRGAYEQYV.